The count of the clone carrying this T cell receptor (beta chain) is one. This sample stems from a study of shared clonotypes between healthy human individuals. Turning to the study itself: Three plates each covered CD4 naive and memory; CD8 naive two, CD8 memory one.

The assay was immunoSEQ multiplex PCR, and TCRdb's table has in-frame clones only and misses some. The table lists 1 million to 1.2 million clones, approximately 80% of them singletons, with approximately 0.9% in the top ten. The CDR3 is 13 residues long. Between the trimmed V and J ends, which lost 4 bases and 3 bases, there was a span of 7 bases. The germline V gene encodes CDR1 MGHRA and CDR2 YSYEKL. Free of recent acute infections or vaccinations, the donors were healthy HIV-negative adults. The chain employs TRBV4-1 and TRBJ1-3; D not certain. Sequences were obtained from memory CD4+ T cells from PBMCs. Subset described: CD45RA-negative fraction. The sequence derives from a man younger than 35 in good health. Some clones in this sample may be carry-over from other donors' samples. CDR3 protein: CASSPLVGNTIYF. The CDR3 bases are TGCGCCAGCAGCCCTTTGGTTGGAAACACCATATATTTT.